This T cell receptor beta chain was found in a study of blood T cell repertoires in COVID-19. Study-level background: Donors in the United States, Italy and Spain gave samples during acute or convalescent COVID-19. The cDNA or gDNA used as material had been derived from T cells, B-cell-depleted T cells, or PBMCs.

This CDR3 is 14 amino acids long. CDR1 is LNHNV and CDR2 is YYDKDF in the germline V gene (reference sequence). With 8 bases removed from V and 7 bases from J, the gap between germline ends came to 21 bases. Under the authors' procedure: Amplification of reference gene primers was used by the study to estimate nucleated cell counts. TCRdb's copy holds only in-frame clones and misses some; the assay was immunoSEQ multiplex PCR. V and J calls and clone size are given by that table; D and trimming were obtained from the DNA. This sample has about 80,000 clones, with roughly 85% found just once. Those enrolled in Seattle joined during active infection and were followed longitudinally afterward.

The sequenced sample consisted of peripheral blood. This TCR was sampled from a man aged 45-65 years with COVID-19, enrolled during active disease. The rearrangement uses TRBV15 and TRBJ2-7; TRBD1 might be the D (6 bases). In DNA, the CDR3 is TGTGCCACCTCACCAGAGGGGGAATGGAGGGAGCAGTACTTC. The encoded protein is CATSPEGEWREQYF.